This TCR beta chain was observed in a study of regulatory T cells in long-lasting Graves disease (dated by TCRdb to 2020 to 2023). Context from the whole study: Antithyroid drugs had been taken for less than 3 months by newly diagnosed Graves' disease patients. This study used TCR sequencing and RNA sequencing of peripheral blood to compare persistent Graves' disease patients against newly diagnosed Graves' disease patients. The study was registered as a clinical trial and conducted in China. A total of about 33 samples underwent TCR sequencing: about 13 from persistent and some 20 from newly diagnosed Graves' disease patients.

What the time point label conveys for this sample: newly diagnosed GD, antithyroid drugs for less than 3 months. RNA was extracted from PBMCs in TRIzol for both TCR sequencing and RNA sequencing. The diagnosis of Graves' disease was made according to American Thyroid Association guidelines. Patients for the study were recruited at an endocrinology department in Xi'an, China. From each patient, around 8.3 milliliters of peripheral blood was collected into an EDTA anticoagulant tube. PBMCs were isolated by Ficoll Paque Plus density gradient separation without further T cell sorting. An Agilent 2100 Bioanalyzer and agarose gel were used to check RNA quality, while a NanoDrop 2000 measured RNA concentration. Library generation was performed with multiplex PCR. These reads were obtained on an Illumina HiSeq 4000. TCR beta libraries were built with iRepertoire HTBI primers and Arm-PCR amplification of CDR3 regions. Before sequencing, the PCR products underwent gel purification. As for the authors' bioinformatics: Gene usage analysis of CDR3 amino acid clonotypes used the 60 to 75 TRBV and 14 TRBJ segments found across samples. Filtered high-quality paired reads were merged into contigs using COPE and FqMerger. BLAST was used to align contigs to IMGT TRBV, TRBD and TRBJ reference genes, with CDR3 defined following IMGT. Highly expanded clones were defined as clonotypes with a frequency above 0.1%. Repertoire diversity was measured by Shannon entropy, and V-J evenness by the Gini coefficient. Public clonotypes were defined as clonotypes shared by more than one individual. TCRdb reanalyzed the raw reads on its own, using fastp at Q25 for trimming and MiXCR for clone calling, and kept in-frame beta chains. One record per CDR3 amino acid sequence lists the most common genes and DNA. It is TCRdb's table, rather than the study itself, that gives the V and J calls and clone size. For this sample there are 300,000 to 450,000 distinct CDR3 sequences; about 14% appear just once. Approximately 21% of the sample lies in the top ten.

This clonotype was counted at least ten times. Which antigen it targets is not known. No per-base quality is available; no much larger clone lies one base away. What the authors observed across the whole study: Compared with newly diagnosed patients, persistent Graves' disease patients had lower TCR Shannon entropy and fewer highly expanded clones, which suggests clonal expansion. Only the TCR beta chain was sequenced and analyzed. Peripheral blood alone was examined, since thyroid tissue, which constituted the primary lesion, could not be accessed. The small sample size was acknowledged by the authors as a limitation that may reduce accuracy. TRBV28, TRBJ1-2 and TRBJ2-5 were preferentially used in persistent disease, while TRBV20-1 and TRBJ2-1 were favored in newly diagnosed disease. Patients with persistent disease shared more public clonotypes (roughly 2,900) than newly diagnosed patients did (around 1,000).

Trimming takes 5 bases off V and 6 bases off J; junction bases not matched to a gene: 7. The CDR3 holds 15 amino acids from the cysteine to the phenylalanine. Only the CDR3 DNA is retained, 45 bases long and in frame from the first base. The chain is assembled from TRBV12-3 or TRBV12-4 and TRBJ2-1, with 10 bases matching TRBD1. Material: peripheral blood mononuclear cells (PBMCs), obtained at new diagnosis, from a patient treated with antithyroid drugs. The sequence was obtained from a female donor with Graves disease. The nucleotides are TGTGCCAGCAGTGCCTGGACAGGGGGAGGCAATGAGCAGTTCTTC. The translation is CASSAWTGGGNEQFF.